Included here is one T cell receptor (beta chain) sequence, with context. Original data processing: Quantification of nucleated cells was approximated via reference gene primer amplification. Some clones are missing from TCRdb's copy, which holds only in-frame ones; the method was immunoSEQ multiplex PCR. V and J calls and clone size come straight from that table; D and trimming were deduced from the DNA. In the table there are fewer than 250,000 clones, around four fifths of which are singletons. Germline CDR1 reads MGHRA; CDR2 reads YSYEKL. V lost 1 base to trimming and J lost 0 bases, with 12 bases between them. This CDR3 has 16 amino acids. This entry belongs to a study of blood T cell repertoires in COVID-19. Study overall: Whether acute or convalescent, the COVID-19 samples came from the United States, Italy and Spain.

This receptor was identified in a woman in her forties or fifties with active or convalescent COVID-19. This chain uses TRBV4-1 with TRBJ1-1, with TRBD1 as a possible D gene (5 bases). What was sequenced was peripheral blood. CDR3 residues: CASSQGPMGLNTEAFF. DNA of the CDR3: TGCGCCAGCAGCCAAGGCCCGATGGGGCTGAACACTGAAGCTTTCTTT.